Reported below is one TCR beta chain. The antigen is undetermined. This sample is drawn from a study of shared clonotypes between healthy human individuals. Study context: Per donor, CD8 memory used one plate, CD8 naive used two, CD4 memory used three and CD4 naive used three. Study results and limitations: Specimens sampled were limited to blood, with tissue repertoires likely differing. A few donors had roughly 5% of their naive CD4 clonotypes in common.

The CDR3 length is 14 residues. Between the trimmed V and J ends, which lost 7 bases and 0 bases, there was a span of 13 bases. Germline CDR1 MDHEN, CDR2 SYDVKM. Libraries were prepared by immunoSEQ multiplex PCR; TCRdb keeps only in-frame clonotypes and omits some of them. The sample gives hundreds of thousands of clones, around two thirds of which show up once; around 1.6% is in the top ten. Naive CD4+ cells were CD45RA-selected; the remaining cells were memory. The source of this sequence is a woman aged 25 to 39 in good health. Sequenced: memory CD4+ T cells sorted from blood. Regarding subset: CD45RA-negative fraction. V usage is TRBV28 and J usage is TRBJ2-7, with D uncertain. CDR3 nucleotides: TGTGCCAGCATGGGCCCTTCGGGCTCCTACGAGCAGTACTTC. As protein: CASMGPSGSYEQYF.